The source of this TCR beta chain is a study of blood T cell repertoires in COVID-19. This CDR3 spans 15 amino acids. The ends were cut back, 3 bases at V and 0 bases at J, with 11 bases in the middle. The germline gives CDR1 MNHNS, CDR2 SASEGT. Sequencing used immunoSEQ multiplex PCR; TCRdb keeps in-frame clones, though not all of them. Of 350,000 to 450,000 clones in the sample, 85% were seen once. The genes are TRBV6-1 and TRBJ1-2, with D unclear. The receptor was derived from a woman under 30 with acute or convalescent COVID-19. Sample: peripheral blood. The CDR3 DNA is TGTGCCAGCAGTGACGTACAGTTAGCTAACTATGGCTACACCTTC. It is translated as CASSDVQLANYGYTF.